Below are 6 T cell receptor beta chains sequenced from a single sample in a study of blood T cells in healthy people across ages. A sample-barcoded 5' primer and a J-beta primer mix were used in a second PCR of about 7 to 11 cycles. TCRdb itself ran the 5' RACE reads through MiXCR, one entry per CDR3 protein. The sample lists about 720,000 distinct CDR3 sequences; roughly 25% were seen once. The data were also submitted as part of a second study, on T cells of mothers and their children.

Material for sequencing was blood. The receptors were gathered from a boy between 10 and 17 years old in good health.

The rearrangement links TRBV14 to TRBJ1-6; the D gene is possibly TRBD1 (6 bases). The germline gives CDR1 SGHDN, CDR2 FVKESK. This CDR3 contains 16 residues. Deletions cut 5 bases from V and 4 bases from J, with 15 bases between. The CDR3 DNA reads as TGTGCCAGCAGCTATCACAGGGAACCTTATAATTCACCCCTCCACTTT. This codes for CASSYHREPYNSPLHF.

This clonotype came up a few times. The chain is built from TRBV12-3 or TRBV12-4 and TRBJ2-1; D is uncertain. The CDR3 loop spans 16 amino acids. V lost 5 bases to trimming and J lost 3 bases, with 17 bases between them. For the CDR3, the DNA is TGTGCCAGCAGTCCCCAAGGCGGCCGGAACTACAATGAGCAGTTCTTC. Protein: CASSPQGGRNYNEQFF.

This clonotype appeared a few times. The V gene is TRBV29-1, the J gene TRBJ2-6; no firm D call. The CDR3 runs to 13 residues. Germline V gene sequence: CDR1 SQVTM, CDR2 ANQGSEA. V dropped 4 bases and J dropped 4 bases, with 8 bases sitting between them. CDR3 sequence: CSVATVGANVLTF. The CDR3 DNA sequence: TGCAGCGTTGCTACGGTGGGGGCCAACGTCCTGACTTTC.

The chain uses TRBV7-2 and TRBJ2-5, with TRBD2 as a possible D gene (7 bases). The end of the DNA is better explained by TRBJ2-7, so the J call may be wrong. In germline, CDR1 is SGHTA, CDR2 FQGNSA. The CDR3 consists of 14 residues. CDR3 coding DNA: TGTGCCAGCAGCGGGGGGGGCGGTTCCTACGAGCAGTACTTC. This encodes CASSGGGGSYEQYF.

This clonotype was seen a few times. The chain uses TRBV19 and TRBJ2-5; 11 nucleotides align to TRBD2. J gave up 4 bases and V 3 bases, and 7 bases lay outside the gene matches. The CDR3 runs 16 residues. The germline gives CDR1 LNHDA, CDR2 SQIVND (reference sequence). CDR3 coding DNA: TGTGCCAGTAGTATCTCGGAAACTAGCGGGAGAGAGACCCAGTACTTC. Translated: CASSISETSGRETQYF.

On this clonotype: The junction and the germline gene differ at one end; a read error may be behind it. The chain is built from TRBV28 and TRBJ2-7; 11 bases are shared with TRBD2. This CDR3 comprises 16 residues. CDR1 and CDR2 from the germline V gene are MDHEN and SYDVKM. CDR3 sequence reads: CAGSPPTSGSAYEQYF. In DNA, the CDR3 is TGTGCCGGCAGCCCTCCTACTAGCGGGAGTGCCTACGAGCAGTACTTC.